Below are 13 T cell receptor beta chains sequenced from a single sample in a study of metastatic and nonmetastatic thyroid tumors. TCRdb re-analyzed the PCR reads through MiXCR. This sample has 15,000 or so clones; less than 30% occur once, and the top ten carry 10% to 15%. No treatment of any kind had been given to any patient before thyroid surgery. The source material was tumor tissue. The source of these receptors is a male donor with papillary thyroid cancer or a benign thyroid nodule (not recorded which). Some clones in this sample may be carry-over from other donors' samples.

This clone was seen repeatedly, ten times or more. The V call is TRBV20-1, the J call TRBJ2-3; the D is unclear. The V gene lost 4 bases and the J gene lost 3 bases, with 5 bases spanning the gap. Germline CDR1 DFQATT, CDR2 SNEGSKA (reference sequence). This CDR3 region has 11 residues. The CDR3 bases are TGCAGTGCTAAAGTGACAGATACGCAGTATTTT. This encodes CSAKVTDTQYF.

V gene TRBV7-3 combines with J gene TRBJ1-1; D remains unclear. CDR1 SGHTA and CDR2 FQGTGA come from the germline V gene. The germline V and J ends were trimmed by 4 bases and 5 bases, with 14 bases remaining between them. The CDR3 length is 14 residues. CDR3 residues: CASSWSPFGTEAFF. DNA of the CDR3: TGTGCCAGCAGCTGGTCCCCCTTCGGGACTGAAGCTTTCTTT.

This sequence joins TRBV12-3 or TRBV12-4 and TRBJ1-2; D gene ambiguous. CDR3 length: 12 residues. V was shortened by 5 bases and J by 6 bases, with 10 bases between the two germline ends. CDR3 sequence: CASSPRPHGYTF. CDR3 in DNA: TGTGCCAGCAGTCCACGCCCCCATGGCTACACCTTC.

The rearrangement links TRBV11-1 to TRBJ2-1; 10 bases map to TRBD1. The CDR3 has 15 amino acids. The junction had 11 bases not matched to a gene; V was cut back by 8 bases and J by 7 bases. Germline V CDR1 and CDR2: SGHAT, FQDESV (reference sequence). This CDR3 is CASQPRDRGENEQFF. Written as DNA, the CDR3 is TGTGCCAGCCAACCCCGGGACAGGGGAGAGAATGAGCAGTTCTTC.

The rearrangement joins TRBV20-1 to TRBJ2-7, with D tentatively TRBD1 (6 bases). There are 12 residues in the CDR3. Germline V gene lookup returns CDR1 DFQATT and CDR2 SNEGSKA (reference sequence). Trimming took 6 bases from V and 0 from J, leaving 9 bases between them. The CDR3: CSAGQSSYEQYF. CDR3 bases: TGCAGTGCCGGACAGAGCTCCTACGAGCAGTACTTC.

This clone was recorded many times. V and J are TRBV6-4 and TRBJ2-3; D is undetermined. Trimming cost V 6 bases and J 0 bases, with 7 bases left between them. Germline V CDR1 and CDR2: MRHNA, SNTAGT. CDR3 length: 13 residues. In DNA form, the CDR3 reads TGTGCCAGCAGCAAAACTAGCACAGATACGCAGTATTTT. Translation gives CASSKTSTDTQYF.

This clone was found many times. V usage is TRBV6-1 and J usage is TRBJ2-3; 8 nucleotides align to TRBD2. The germline V gene has CDR1 MNHNS and CDR2 SASEGT. The CDR3 sequence is 14 residues long. J gave up 8 bases and V 5 bases, and 9 bases lay outside the gene matches. CDR3 region: CASSSRGVVGTQYF. CDR3 sequence (DNA): TGTGCCAGCAGTTCGCGGGGGGTCGTAGGTACGCAGTATTTT.

This clone has ten or more counts. The chain couples TRBV20-1 to TRBJ1-2, with a tentative D call TRBD1 (5 bases). Germline V gene lookup returns CDR1 DFQATT and CDR2 SNEGSKA (reference sequence). Trimming cost V 3 bases and J 6 bases, with 11 bases left between them. CDR3 size: 12 residues. The CDR3 DNA reads as TGCAGTGCTAGCCCCCCGGGACATGGCTACACCTTC. Amino acids: CSASPPGHGYTF.

This clone was recorded only once. V gene TRBV11-2 combines with J gene TRBJ2-3; possibly TRBD1 for D (6 bases). Germline V gives CDR1 SGHAT, CDR2 FQNNGV. V lost 2 bases and J 1 base, leaving 10 bases between the germline ends. This CDR3 spans 15 amino acids. Here the CDR3 DNA reads TGTGCCAGCAGCTTACAATACAGGGGCACAGATACGCAGTATTTT. The encoded protein is CASSLQYRGTDTQYF.

V usage is TRBV5-1 and J usage is TRBJ2-2, with 9 bases fitting TRBD1. CDR1 is SGHRS, CDR2 YFSETQ, per germline. Germline trimming cut 2 bases from V and 7 bases from J; bases unmatched to any gene: 9. This CDR3 is 16 amino acids long. The CDR3 DNA follows: TGCGCCAGCAGCTTAAGTGGAGGGACAGGGCACGGGGAGCTGTTTTTT. Translation: CASSLSGGTGHGELFF.

The chain carries TRBV20-1 and TRBJ2-1, with a possible D match to TRBD2 (6 bases). Trimming pared 4 bases from V and 7 bases from J, leaving 17 bases between. The CDR3 totals 14 residues. Germline V CDR1 and CDR2: DFQATT, SNEGSKA (reference sequence). The CDR3, as DNA: TGCAGTGCTAACCGGGACTTGAGTGTAAATGAGCAGTTCTTC. Residues: CSANRDLSVNEQFF.

As to this clone: A much larger clone lies one base from this, so it may be a read error. The genes are TRBV29-1 and TRBJ2-2; 9 positions match TRBD1. V lost 5 bases to trimming and J lost 13 bases; unmatched junction nucleotides: 20. Germline CDR1 reads SQVTM; CDR2 reads ANQGSEA. The CDR3 is 16 amino acids. This CDR3 is CSVLPEDRGRGGMLFF. CDR3 DNA sequence: TGCAGCGTTCTCCCCGAGGACAGGGGACGGGGTGGCATGCTGTTTTTT.

The chain links TRBV7-8 to TRBJ2-7; D possibly uses TRBD1 or TRBD2 (5 bases each). The V gene lost 5 bases and the J gene lost 7 bases, with 15 bases spanning the gap. The CDR3 extends over 13 amino acids. The germline CDR1 and CDR2 sequences are SGHVS and FQNEAQ. Here the CDR3 DNA reads TGTGCCAGCAGCCTAGGGGAGTCGAGGGAGCAGTACTTC. Amino acids: CASSLGESREQYF.